The clone carrying this T cell receptor beta chain occurred many times. Its specificity is not known. TCRdb reprocessed the 5' RACE reads via MiXCR and lists one record per CDR3 protein. The sample shows around 20,000 distinct CDR3 sequences, 2.8% of them seen only once. This sample is drawn from a study of spatial heterogeneity in lung cancer. Time point described: sample taken at primary tumor resection. The authors sequenced whole RNA from tumor, nontumor lung or frozen PBMC without sorting. CDR1 and CDR2 (germline): MGHRA, YSYEKL. The CDR3 totals 18 residues. The germline V and J ends were trimmed by 0 bases and 0 bases, with 16 bases remaining between them. Broader study findings: Expanded alpha and beta TCR counts within tumors tracked tumor mutation counts.

The gene calls are TRBV4-1 and TRBJ2-3; D possibly corresponds to TRBD2 (5 bases). The TCR comes from a male donor with early-stage non-small cell lung cancer. Sequencing was performed on lung tumor tissue, taken at surgery. Written as DNA, the CDR3 is TGCGCCAGCAGCCAAGATCGGGGATCGAGTCCTAGCACAGATACGCAGTATTTT. This sequence encodes CASSQDRGSSPSTDTQYF.